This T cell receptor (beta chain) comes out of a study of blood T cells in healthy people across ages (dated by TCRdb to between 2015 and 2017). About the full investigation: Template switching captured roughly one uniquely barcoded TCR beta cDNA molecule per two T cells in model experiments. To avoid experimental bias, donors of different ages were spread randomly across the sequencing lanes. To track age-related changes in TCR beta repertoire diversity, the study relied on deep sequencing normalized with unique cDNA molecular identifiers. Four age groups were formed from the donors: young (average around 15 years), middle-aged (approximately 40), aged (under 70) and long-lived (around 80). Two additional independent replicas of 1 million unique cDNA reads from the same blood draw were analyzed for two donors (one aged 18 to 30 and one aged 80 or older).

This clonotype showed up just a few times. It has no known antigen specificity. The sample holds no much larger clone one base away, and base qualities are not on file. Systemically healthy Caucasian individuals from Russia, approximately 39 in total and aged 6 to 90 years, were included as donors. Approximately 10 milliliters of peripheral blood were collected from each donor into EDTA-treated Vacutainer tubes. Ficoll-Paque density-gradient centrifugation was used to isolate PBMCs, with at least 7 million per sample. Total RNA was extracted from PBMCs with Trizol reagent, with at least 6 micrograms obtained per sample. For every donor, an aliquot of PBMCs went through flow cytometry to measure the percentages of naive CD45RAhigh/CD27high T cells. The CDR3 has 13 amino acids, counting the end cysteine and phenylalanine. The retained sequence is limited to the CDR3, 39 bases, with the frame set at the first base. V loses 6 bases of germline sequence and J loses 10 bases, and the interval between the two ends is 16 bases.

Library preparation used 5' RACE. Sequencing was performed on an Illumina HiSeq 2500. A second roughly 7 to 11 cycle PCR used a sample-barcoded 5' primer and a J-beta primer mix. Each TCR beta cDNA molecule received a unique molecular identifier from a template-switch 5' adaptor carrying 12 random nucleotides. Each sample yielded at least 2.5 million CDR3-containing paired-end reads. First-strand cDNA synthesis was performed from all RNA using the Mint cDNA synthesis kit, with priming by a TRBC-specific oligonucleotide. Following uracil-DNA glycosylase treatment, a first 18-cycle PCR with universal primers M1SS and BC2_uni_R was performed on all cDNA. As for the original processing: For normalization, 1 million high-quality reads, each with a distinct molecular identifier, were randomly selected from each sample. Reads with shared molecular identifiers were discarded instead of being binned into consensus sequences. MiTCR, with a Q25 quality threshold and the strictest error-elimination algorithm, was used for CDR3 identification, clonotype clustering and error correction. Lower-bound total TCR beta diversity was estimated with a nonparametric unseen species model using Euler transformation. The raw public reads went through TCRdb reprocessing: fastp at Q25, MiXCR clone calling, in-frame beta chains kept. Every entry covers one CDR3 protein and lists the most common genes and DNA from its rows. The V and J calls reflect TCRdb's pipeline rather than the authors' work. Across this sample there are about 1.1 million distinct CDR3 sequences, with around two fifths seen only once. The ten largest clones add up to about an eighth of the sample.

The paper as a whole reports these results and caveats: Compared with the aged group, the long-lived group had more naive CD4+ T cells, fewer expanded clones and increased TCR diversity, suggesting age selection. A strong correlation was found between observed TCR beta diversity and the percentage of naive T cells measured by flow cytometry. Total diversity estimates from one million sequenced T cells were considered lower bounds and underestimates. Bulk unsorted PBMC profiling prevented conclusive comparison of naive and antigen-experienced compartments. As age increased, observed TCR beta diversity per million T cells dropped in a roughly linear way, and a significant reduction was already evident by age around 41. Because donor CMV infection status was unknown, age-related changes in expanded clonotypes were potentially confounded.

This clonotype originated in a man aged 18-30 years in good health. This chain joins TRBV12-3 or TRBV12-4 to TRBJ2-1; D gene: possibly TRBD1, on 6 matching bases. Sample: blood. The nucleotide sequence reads TGTGCCAGCAGCCGAACAGGGTCTGGGGAGCAGTTCTTC. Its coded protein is CASSRTGSGEQFF.